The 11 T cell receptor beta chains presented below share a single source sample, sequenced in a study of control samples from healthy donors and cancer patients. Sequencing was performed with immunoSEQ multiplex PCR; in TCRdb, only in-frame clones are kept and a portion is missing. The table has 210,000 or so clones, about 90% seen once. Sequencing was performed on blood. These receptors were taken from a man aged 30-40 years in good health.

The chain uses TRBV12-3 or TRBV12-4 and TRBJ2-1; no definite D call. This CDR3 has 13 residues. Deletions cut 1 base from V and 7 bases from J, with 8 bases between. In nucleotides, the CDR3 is TGTGCCAGCAGTTTAGGGCAGAGGAATGAGCAGTTCTTC. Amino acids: CASSLGQRNEQFF.

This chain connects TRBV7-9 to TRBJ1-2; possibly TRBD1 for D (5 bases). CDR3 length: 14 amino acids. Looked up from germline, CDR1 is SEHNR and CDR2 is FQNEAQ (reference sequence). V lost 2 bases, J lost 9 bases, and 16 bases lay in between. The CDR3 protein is CASSLSEGRVSYTF. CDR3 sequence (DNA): TGTGCCAGCAGCTTAAGTGAAGGCAGGGTGAGCTACACCTTC.

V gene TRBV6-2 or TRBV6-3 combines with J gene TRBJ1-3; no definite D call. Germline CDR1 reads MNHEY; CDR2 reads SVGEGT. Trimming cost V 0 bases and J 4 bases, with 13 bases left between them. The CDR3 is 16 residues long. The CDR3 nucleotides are TGTGCCAGCAGTTACTCTTCCCCTTCAGGAGGAAACACCATATATTTT. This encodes CASSYSSPSGGNTIYF.

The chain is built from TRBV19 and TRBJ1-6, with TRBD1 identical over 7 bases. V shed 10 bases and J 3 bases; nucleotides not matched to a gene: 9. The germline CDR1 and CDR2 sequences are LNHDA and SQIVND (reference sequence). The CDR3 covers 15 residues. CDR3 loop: CATHRDSYYNSPLHF. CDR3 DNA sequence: TGTGCCACGCACCGGGACAGCTACTATAATTCACCCCTCCACTTT.

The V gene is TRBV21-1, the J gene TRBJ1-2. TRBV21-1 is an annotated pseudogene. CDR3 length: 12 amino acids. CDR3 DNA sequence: TGTGCCAGCAGCAAACAGAACGGTGGCTACACCTTC. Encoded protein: CASSKQNGGYTF.

This CDR3 is CASSFPWTGPVGHYGYTF. As DNA, the CDR3 is TGTGCCAGTAGTTTCCCATGGACAGGGCCAGTGGGCCATTATGGCTACACCTTC. The J gene is TRBJ1-2, the V gene TRBV19; 8 bases line up with TRBD1. Germline V gives CDR1 LNHDA, CDR2 SQIVND (reference sequence). The V and J ends lost 5 bases and 5 bases, in that order; junction bases with no gene match: 19. The CDR3 is 18 amino acids.

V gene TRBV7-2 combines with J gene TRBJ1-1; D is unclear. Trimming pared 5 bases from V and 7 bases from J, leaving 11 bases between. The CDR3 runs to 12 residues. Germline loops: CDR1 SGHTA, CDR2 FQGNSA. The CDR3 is CASSPNLYEAFF. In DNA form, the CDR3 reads TGTGCCAGCAGCCCTAATCTGTATGAAGCTTTCTTT.

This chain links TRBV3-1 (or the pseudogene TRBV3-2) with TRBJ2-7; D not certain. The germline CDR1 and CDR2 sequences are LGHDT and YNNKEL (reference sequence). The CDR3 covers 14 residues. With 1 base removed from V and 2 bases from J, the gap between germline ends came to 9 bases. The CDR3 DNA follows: TGTGCCAGCAGCCAAGGGACGGTGACCTACGAGCAGTACTTC. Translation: CASSQGTVTYEQYF.

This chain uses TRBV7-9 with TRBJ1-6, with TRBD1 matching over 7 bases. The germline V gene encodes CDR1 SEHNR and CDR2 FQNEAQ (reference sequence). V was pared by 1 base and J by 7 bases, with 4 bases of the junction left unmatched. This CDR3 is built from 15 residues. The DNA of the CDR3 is TGTGCCAGCAGCTTAGTTCAGGGGGTCAATTCACCCCTCCACTTT. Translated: CASSLVQGVNSPLHF.

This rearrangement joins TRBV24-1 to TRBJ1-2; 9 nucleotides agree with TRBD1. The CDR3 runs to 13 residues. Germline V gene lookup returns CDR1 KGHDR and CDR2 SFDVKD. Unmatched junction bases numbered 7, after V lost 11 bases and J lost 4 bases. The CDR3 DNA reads TGTGCCATCGGGGACAGGGCGATCTATGGCTACACCTTC. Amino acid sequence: CAIGDRAIYGYTF.

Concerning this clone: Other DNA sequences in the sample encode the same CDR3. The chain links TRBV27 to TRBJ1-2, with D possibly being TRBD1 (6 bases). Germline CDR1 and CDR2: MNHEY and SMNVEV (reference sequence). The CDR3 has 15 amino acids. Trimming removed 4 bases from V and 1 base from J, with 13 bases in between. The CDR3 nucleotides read TGTGCCAGCAGTTACACAGGGCCTGGTAACTATGGCTACACCTTC. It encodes CASSYTGPGNYGYTF.